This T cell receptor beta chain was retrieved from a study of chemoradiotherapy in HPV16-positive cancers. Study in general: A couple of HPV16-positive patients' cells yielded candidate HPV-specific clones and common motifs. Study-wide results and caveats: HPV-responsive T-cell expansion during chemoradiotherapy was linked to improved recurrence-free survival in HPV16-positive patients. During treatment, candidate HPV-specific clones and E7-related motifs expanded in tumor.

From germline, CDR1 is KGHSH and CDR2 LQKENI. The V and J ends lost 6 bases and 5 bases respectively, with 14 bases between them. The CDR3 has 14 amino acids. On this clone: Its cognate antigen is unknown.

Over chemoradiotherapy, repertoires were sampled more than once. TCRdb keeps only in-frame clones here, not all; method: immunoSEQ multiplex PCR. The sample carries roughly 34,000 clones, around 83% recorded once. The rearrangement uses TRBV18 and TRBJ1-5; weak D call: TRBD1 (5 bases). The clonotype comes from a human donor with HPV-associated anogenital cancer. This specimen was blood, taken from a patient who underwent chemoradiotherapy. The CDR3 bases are TGTGCCAGCTCCCGACAGCCACGAGATCAGCCCCAGCATTTT. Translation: CASSRQPRDQPQHF.